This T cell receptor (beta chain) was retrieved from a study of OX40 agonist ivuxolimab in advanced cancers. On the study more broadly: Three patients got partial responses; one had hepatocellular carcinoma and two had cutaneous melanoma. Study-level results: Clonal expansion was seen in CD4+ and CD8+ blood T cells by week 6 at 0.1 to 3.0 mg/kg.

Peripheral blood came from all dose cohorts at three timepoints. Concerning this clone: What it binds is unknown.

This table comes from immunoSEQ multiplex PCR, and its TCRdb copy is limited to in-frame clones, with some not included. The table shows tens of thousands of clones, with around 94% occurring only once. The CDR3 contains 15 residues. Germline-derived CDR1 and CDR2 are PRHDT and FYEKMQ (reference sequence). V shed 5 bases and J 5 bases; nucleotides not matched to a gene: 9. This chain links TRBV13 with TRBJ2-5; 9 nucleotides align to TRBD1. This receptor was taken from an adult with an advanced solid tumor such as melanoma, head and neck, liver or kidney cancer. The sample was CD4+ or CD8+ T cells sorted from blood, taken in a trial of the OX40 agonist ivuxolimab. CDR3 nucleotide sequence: TGTGCCAGCAGCATTACAGGGGGCGCTACGGAGACCCAGTACTTC. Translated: CASSITGGATETQYF.